This T cell receptor beta chain appears in the sequencing data of a study of T cells in Graves' hyperthyroidism and ophthalmopathy. This clonotype has just one count. What it binds is unknown. Amplification targeted TCR beta CDR3 regions from RNA transcripts. Researchers ran a first-round RT-PCR on the TCR CDR3 using the HTBI primer set. A single record per CDR3 protein comes from TCRdb applying MiXCR to the multiplex PCR reads. The sample consists of 480,000 or so distinct CDR3 sequences, 40% to 55% of them appearing once. Study-level results: Appearing also in blood were most of the thyroid clonotypes expanded above 0.001. Model-based prediction identified ophthalmopathy a median 6.5 months prior to its onset.

Exclusion of patients followed from uncontrolled infection, other autoimmune disease, pregnancy or lactation. The receptor's source is an adult woman with Graves' disease, either hyperthyroidism or ophthalmopathy (not recorded which). The sample was peripheral blood or thyroid tissue (not recorded which).

This CDR3 is CASSLLAYRATTSYEQYF. Written as DNA, the CDR3 is TGTGCCAGCAGCTTACTCGCCTACAGGGCCACCACCTCCTACGAGCAGTACTTC. The V and J genes are TRBV7-8 and TRBJ2-7, with a weak D call TRBD1 (6 bases). This CDR3 region has 18 residues. The germline V gene encodes CDR1 SGHVS and CDR2 FQNEAQ. The V end lost 2 bases, the J end lost 0 bases, and 20 bases lay between the germline ends. The whole variable domain, filled in from reference TRBV7-8 and TRBJ2-7, reads GAGVSQSPRYKVAKRGQDVALRCDPISGHVSLFWYQQALGQGPEFLTYFQNEAQLDKSGLPSDRFFAERPEGSVSTLKIQRTQQEDSAVYLCASSLLAYRATTSYEQYFGPGTRLTVT.